This TCR beta chain was found in a study of blood T cell repertoires in COVID-19. The germline V gene has CDR1 SEHNR and CDR2 FQNEAQ (reference sequence). CDR3 length: 15 residues. V lost 3 bases to trimming and J lost 0 bases, with 11 bases between them. Sequencing used immunoSEQ multiplex PCR; TCRdb keeps in-frame clones, though not all of them. The sample gives 150,000 to 200,000 clones, around 84% of which show up once; around 3.1% is in the top ten. Sequencing was performed on PBMCs or T cells enriched from blood (not recorded which). The chain joins TRBV7-9 to TRBJ2-5, with D unresolved. The TCR originated in a young woman who had been exposed to COVID-19. The CDR3 DNA sequence: TGTGCCAGCAGCTTCGATGACGGGTACCAAGAGACCCAGTACTTC. This translates into CASSFDDGYQETQYF.